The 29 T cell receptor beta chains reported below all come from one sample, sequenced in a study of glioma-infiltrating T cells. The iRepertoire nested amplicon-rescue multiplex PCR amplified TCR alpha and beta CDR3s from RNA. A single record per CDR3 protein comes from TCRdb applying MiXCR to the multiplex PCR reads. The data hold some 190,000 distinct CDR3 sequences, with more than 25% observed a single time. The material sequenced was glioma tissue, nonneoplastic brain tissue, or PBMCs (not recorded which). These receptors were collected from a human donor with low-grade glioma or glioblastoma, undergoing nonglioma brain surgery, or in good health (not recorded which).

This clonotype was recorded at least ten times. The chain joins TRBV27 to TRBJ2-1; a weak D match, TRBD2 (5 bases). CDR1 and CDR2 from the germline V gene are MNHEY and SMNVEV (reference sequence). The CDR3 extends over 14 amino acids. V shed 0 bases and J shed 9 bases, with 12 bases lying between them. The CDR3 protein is CASSLSESRGEQFF. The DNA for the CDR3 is TGTGCCAGCAGTTTATCGGAGTCCCGGGGTGAGCAGTTCTTC.

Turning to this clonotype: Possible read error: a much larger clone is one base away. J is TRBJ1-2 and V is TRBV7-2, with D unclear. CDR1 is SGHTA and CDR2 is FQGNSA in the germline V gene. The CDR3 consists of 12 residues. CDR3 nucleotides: TGTGCCAGCAGCTTGGCAAACTATTGCTACACCTTC. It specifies CASSLANYCYTF. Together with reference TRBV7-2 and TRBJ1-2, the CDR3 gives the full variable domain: GAGVSQSPSNKVTEKGKDVELRCDPISGHTALYWYRQSLGQGLEFLIYFQGNSAPDKSGLPSDRFSAERTGGSVSTLTIQRTQQEDSAVYLCASSLANYCYTFGSGTRLTVV.

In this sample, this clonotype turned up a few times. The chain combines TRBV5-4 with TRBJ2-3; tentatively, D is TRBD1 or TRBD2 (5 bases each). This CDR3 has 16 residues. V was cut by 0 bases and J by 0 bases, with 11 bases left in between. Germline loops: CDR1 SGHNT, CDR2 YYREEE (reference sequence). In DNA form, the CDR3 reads TGTGCCAGCAGCTTGGGGGGGACGGCTAGCACAGATACGCAGTATTTT. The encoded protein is CASSLGGTASTDTQYF. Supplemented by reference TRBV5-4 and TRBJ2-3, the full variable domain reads ETGVTQSPTHLIKTRGQQVTLRCSSQSGHNTVSWYQQALGQGPQFIFQYYREEENGRGNFPPRFSGLQFPNYSSELNVNALELDDSALYLCASSLGGTASTDTQYFGPGTRLTVL.

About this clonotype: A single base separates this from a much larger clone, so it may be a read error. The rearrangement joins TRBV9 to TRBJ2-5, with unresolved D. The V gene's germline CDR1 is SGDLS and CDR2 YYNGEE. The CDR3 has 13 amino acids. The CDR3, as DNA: TGTGCCAGAAGCGTAGGCGGTGGGGAGACCCAGTACTTC. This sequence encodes CARSVGGGETQYF. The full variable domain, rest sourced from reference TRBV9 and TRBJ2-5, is DSGVTQTPKHLITATGQRVTLRCSPRSGDLSVYWYQQSLDQGLQFLIQYYNGEERAKGNILERFSAQQFPDLHSELNLSSLELGDSALYFCARSVGGGETQYFGPGTRLLVL.

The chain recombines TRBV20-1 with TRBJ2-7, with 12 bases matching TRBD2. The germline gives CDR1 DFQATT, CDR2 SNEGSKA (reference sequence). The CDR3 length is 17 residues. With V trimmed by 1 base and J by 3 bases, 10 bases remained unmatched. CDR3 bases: TGCAGTGCTAGAGTTAGGGGGCTAGCGGGAGGGCACTACGAGCAGTACTTC. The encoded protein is CSARVRGLAGGHYEQYF.

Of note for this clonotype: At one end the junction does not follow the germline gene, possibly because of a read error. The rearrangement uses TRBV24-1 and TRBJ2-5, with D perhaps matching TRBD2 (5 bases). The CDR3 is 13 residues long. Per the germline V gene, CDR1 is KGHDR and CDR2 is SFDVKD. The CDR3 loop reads CATSVTVGENQYF. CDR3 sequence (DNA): TGTGCCACCAGTGTAACTGTTGGGGAGAACCAGTACTTC.

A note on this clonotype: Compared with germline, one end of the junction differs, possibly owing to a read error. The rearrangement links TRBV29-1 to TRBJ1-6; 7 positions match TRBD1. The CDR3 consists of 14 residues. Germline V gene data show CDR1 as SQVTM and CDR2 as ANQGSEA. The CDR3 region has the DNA TGCACCGTTGCCGTAAGCACAGGGGCCGAGGGCCTCCACTTT. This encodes CTVAVSTGAEGLHF.

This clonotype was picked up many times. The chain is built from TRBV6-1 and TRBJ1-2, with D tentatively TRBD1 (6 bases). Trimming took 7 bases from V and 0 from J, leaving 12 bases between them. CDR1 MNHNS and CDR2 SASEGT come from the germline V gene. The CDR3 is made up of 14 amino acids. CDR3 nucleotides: TGTGCCAGCATGCCGGGACAAACTAACTATGGCTACACCTTC. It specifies CASMPGQTNYGYTF.

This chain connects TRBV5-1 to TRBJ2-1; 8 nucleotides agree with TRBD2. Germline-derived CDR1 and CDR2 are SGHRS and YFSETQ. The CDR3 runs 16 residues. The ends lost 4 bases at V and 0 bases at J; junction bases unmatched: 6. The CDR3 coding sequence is TGCGCCAGCAGCGAAAAAACTAGCGGCTCCTACAATGAGCAGTTCTTC. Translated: CASSEKTSGSYNEQFF. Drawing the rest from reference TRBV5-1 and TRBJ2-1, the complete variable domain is KAGVTQTPRYLIKTRGQQVTLSCSPISGHRSVSWYQQTPGQGLQFLFEYFSETQRNKGNFPGRFSGRQFSNSRSEMNVSTLELGDSALYLCASSEKTSGSYNEQFFGPGTRLTVL.

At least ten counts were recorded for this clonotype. DNA of the CDR3: TGTGCCACCAGTGGGCAGTACTACAATGAGCAGTTCTTC. Protein product: CATSGQYYNEQFF. This chain joins TRBV24-1 and TRBJ2-1; D unresolved. The germline gives CDR1 KGHDR, CDR2 SFDVKD. The CDR3 has 13 residues. Between the trimmed V and J ends, which lost 5 bases and 3 bases, there was a span of 7 bases.

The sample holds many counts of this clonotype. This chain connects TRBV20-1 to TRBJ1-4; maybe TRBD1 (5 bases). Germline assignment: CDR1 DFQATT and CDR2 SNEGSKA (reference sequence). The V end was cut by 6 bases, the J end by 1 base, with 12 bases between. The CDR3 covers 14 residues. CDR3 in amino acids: CSAKGQGTNEKLFF. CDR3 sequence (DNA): TGCAGTGCGAAAGGACAAGGAACTAATGAAAAACTGTTTTTT.

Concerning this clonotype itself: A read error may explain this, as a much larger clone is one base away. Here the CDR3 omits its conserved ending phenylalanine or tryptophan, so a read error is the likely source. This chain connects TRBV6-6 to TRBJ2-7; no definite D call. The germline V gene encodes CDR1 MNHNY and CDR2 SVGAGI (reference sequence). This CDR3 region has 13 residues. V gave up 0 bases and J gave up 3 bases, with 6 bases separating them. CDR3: CASSYSLGYEQYS. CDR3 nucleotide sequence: TGTGCCAGCAGTTACTCCCTCGGCTACGAGCAGTACTCC.

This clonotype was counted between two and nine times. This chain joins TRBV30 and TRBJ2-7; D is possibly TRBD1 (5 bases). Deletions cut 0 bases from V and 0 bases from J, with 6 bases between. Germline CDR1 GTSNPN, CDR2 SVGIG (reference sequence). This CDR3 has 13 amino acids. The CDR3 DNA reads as TGTGCCTGGAGTGTAGACAGCTCCTACGAGCAGTACTTC. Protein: CAWSVDSSYEQYF.

This CDR3 is CASSSPRSCYNEQFF. DNA of the CDR3: TGTGCCAGCAGCTCCCCCAGGAGCTGCTACAATGAGCAGTTCTTC. J is TRBJ2-1 and V is TRBV27, with D unclear. CDR1 is MNHEY, CDR2 SMNVEV, per germline (reference sequence). The V gene lost 6 bases and the J gene lost 3 bases, with 15 bases spanning the gap. The CDR3 loop spans 15 amino acids.

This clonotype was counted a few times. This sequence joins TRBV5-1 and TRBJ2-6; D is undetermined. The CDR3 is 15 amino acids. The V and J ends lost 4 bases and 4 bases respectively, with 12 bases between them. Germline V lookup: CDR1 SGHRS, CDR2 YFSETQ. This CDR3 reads CASSDRTAGANVLTF. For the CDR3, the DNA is TGCGCCAGCAGCGACCGGACCGCAGGGGCCAACGTCCTGACTTTC. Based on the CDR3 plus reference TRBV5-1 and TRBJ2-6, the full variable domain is KAGVTQTPRYLIKTRGQQVTLSCSPISGHRSVSWYQQTPGQGLQFLFEYFSETQRNKGNFPGRFSGRQFSNSRSEMNVSTLELGDSALYLCASSDRTAGANVLTFGAGSRLTVL.

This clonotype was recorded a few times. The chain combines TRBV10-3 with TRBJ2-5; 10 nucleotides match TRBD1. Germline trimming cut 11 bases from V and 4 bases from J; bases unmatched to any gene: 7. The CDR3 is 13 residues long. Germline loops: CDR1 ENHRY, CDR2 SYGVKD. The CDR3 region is CASRGTGAETQYF. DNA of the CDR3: TGTGCCTCCAGGGGGACAGGGGCAGAGACCCAGTACTTC.

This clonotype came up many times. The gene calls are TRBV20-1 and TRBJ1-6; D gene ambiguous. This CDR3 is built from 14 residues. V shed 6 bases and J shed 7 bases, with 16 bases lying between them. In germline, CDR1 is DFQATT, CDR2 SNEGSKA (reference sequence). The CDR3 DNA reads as TGCAGTGCCCCCTCCCCGGACGGGAATTCACCCCTCCACTTT. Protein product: CSAPSPDGNSPLHF.

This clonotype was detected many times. The CDR3 loop is CASSPIGQNTEAFF. In nucleotides, the CDR3 is TGTGCCAGCAGTCCTATTGGCCAGAACACTGAAGCTTTCTTT. J is TRBJ1-1 and V is TRBV6-1, with D unclear. CDR1 and CDR2 (germline): MNHNS, SASEGT. The CDR3 sequence is 14 residues long. The ends were cut back, 5 bases at V and 1 base at J, with 11 bases in the middle.

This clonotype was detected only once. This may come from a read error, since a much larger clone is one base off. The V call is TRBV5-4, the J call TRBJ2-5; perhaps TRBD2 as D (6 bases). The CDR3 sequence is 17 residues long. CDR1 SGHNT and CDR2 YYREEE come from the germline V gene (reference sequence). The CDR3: CASILKEGIAVQETQYF. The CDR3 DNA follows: TGTGCCAGCATCTTGAAAGAAGGTATAGCGGTCCAAGAGACCCAGTACTTC.

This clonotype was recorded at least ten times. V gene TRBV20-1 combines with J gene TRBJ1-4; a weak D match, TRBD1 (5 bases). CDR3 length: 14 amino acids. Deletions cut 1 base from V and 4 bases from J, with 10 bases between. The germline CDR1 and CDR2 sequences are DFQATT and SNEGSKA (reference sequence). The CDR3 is CSARGRVNNEKLFF. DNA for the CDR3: TGCAGTGCTAGAGGCAGGGTGAATAATGAAAAACTGTTTTTT.

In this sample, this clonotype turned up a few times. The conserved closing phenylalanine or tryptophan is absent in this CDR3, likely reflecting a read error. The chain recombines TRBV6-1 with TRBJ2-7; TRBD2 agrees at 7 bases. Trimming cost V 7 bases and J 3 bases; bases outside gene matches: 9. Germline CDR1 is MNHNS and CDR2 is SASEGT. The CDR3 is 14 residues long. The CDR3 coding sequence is TGTGCCAGCACACTGGGCGAGCGGGACTACGAGCAGTACCTC. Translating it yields CASTLGERDYEQYL.

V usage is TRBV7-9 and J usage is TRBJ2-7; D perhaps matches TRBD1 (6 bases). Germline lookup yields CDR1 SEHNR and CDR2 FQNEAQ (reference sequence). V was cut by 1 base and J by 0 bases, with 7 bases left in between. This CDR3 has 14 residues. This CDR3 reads CASSLGQDSYEQYF. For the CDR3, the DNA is TGTGCCAGCAGCTTAGGACAGGACTCCTACGAGCAGTACTTC.

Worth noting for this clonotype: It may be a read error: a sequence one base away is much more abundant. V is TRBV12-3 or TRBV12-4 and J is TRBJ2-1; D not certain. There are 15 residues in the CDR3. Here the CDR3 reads CASGLGLLSYNEQFF. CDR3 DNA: TGTGCCAGCGGTTTAGGGCTTCTCTCCTACAATGAGCAGTTCTTC.

The CDR3 sequence: CASSPDSGSSEQFF. Written as DNA, the CDR3 is TGTGCCAGCAGCCCCGATAGCGGGAGTAGTGAGCAGTTCTTC. V is TRBV9 and J is TRBJ2-1; 9 bases line up with TRBD2. V dropped 4 bases and J dropped 9; count of bases not matched to a gene: 8. Per the germline V gene, CDR1 is SGDLS and CDR2 is YYNGEE. The CDR3 has 14 residues.

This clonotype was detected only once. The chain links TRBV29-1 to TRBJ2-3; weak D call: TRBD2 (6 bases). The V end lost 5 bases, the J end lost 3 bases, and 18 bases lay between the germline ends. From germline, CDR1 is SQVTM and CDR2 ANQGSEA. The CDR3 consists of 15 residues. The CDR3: CSVPPGGLPTDTQYF. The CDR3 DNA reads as TGCAGCGTTCCTCCCGGGGGATTGCCGACAGATACGCAGTATTTT.

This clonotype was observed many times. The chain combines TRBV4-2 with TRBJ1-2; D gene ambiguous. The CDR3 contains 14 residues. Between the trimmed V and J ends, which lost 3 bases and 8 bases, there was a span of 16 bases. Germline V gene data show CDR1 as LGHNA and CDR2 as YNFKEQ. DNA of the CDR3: TGTGCCAGCAGCCATCCAAGCGTAGGGAGGGGCTACACCTTC. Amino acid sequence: CASSHPSVGRGYTF.

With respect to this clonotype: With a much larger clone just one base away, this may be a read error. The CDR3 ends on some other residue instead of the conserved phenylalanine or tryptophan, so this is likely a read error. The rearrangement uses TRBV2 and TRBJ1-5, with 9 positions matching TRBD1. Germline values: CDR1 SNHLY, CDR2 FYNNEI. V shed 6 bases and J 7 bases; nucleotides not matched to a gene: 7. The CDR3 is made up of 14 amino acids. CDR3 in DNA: TGTGCCAGCAGCGGAACAGGGGGCAGACAGCCCCAGCATCTT. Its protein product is CASSGTGGRQPQHL.

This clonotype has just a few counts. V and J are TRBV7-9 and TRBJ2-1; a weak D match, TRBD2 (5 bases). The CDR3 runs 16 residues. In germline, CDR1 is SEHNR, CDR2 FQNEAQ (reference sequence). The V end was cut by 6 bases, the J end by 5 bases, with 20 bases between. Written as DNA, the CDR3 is TGTGCCAGCAGATATAACCCGGGAAATCTTAACAATGAGCAGTTCTTC. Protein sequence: CASRYNPGNLNNEQFF.

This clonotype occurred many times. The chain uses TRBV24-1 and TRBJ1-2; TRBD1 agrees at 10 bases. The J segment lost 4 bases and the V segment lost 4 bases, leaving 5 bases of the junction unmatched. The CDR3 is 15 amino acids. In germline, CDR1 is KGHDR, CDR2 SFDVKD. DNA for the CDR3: TGTGCCACCAGTGACCCGACAGGGGGCATCTATGGCTACACCTTC. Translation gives CATSDPTGGIYGYTF.